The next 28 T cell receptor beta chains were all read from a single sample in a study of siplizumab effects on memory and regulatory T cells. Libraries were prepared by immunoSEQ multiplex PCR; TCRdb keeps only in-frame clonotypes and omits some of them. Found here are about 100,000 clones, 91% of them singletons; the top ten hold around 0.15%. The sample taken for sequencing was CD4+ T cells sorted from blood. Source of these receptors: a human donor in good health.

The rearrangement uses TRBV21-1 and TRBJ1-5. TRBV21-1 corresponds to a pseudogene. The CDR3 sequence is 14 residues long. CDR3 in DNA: TGTGCCAGCGTGGGGAGGGGGCTAAATCAGCCCCAGCATTTT. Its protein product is CASVGRGLNQPQHF.

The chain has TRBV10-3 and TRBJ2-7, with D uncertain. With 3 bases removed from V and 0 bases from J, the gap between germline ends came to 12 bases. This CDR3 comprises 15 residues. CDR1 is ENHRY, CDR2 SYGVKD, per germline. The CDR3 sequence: CAISDFLASSYEQYF. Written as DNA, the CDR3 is TGTGCCATCAGTGATTTTCTCGCCAGCTCCTACGAGCAGTACTTC.

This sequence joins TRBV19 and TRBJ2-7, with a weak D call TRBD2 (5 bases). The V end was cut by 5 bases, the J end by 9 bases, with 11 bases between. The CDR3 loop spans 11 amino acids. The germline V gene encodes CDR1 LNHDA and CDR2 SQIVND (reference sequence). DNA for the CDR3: TGTGCCAGTAGTTTCCGGGAATGGCAGTACTTC. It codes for CASSFREWQYF.

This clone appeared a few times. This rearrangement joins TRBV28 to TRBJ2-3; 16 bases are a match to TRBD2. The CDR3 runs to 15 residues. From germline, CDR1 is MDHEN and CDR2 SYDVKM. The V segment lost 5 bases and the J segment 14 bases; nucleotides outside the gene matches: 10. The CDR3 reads CASSPGTSGGVVAYF. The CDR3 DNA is TGTGCCAGCAGTCCCGGGACTAGCGGGGGGGTTGTTGCGTATTTT. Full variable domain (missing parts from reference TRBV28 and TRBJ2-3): DVKVTQSSRYLVKRTGEKVFLECVQDMDHENMFWYRQDPGLGLRLIYFSYDVKMKEKGDIPEGYSVSREKKERFSLILESASTNQTSMYLCASSPGTSGGVVAYFGPGTRLTVL.

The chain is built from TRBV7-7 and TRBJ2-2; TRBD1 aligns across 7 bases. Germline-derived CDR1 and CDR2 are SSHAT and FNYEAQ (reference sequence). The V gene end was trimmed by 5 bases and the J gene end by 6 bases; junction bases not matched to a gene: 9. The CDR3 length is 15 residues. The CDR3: CASSPLTGKAGELFF. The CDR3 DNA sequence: TGTGCCAGCAGCCCGTTGACAGGGAAGGCCGGGGAGCTGTTTTTT.

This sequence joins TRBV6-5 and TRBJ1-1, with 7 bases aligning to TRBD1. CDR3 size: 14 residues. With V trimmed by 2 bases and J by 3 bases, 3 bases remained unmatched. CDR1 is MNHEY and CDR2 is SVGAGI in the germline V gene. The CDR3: CASSYQGVYTEAFF. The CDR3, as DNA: TGTGCCAGCAGTTACCAGGGGGTCTACACTGAAGCTTTCTTT.

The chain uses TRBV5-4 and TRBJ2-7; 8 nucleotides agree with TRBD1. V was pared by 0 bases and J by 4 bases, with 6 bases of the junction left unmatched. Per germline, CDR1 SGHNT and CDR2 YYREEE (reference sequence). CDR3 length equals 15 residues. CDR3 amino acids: CASSLADRVSYEQYF. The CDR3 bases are TGTGCCAGCAGCTTGGCGGACAGGGTGTCGTACGAGCAGTACTTC.

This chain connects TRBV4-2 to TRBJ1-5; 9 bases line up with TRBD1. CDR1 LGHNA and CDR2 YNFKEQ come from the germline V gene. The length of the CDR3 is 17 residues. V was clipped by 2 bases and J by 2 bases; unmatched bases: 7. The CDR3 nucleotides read TGTGCCAGCAGCCAAAAACAGGGGGCGCTCGGCAATCAGCCCCAGCATTTT. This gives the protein CASSQKQGALGNQPQHF.

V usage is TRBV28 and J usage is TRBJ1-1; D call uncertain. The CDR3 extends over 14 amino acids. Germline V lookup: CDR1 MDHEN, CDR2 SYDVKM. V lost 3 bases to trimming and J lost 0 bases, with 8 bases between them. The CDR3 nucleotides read TGTGCCAGCAGTTTGTCCGGGTTGAACACTGAAGCTTTCTTT. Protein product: CASSLSGLNTEAFF.

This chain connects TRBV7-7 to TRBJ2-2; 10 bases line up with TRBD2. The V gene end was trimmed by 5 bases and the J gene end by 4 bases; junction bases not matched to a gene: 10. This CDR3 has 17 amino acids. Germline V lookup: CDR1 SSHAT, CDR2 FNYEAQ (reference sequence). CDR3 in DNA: TGTGCCAGCAGCCCACGAAGCGGGGGGGCCGGCACCGGGGAGCTGTTTTTT. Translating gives CASSPRSGGAGTGELFF.

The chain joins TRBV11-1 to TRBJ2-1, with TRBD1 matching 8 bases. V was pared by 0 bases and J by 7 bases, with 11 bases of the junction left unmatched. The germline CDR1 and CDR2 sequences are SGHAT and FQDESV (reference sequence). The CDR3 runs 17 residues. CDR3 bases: TGTGCCAGCAGCTTAGCGATGCTCCAGGGGGCGGTGAATGAGCAGTTCTTC. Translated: CASSLAMLQGAVNEQFF.

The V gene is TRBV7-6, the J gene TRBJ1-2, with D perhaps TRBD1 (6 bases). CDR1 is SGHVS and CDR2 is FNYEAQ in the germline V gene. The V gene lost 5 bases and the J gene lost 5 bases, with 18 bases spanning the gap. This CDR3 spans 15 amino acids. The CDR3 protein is CASSPTPGALYGYTF. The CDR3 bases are TGTGCCAGCAGCCCGACCCCGGGGGCTCTTTATGGCTACACCTTC. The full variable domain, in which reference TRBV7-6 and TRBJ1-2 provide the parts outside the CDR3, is GAGVSQSPRYKVTKRGQDVALRCDPISGHVSLYWYRQALGQGPEFLTYFNYEAQQDKSGLPNDRFSAERPEGSISTLTIQRTEQRDSAMYRCASSPTPGALYGYTFGSGTRLTVV.

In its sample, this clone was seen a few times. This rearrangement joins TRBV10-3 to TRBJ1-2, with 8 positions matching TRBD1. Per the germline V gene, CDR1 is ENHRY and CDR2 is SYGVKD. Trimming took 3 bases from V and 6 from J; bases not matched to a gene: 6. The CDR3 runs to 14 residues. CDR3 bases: TGTGCCATCAGTGACAAGACAGGGGAGGATGGCTACACCTTC. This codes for CAISDKTGEDGYTF.

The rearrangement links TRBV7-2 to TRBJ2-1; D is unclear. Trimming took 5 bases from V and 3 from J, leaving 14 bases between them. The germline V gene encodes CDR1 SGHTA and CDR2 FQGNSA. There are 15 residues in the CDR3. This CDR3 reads CASSPTVSIYNEQFF. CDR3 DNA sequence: TGTGCCAGCAGCCCGACTGTATCAATCTACAATGAGCAGTTCTTC. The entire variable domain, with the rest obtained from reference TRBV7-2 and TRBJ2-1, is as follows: GAGVSQSPSNKVTEKGKDVELRCDPISGHTALYWYRQSLGQGLEFLIYFQGNSAPDKSGLPSDRFSAERTGGSVSTLTIQRTQQEDSAVYLCASSPTVSIYNEQFFGPGTRLTVL.

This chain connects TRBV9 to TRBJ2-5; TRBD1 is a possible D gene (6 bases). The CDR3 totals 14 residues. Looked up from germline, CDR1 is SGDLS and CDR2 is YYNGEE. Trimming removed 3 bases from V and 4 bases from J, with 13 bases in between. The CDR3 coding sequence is TGTGCCAGCAGCGGCTCGACAGGTGTAGAGACCCAGTACTTC. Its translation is CASSGSTGVETQYF.

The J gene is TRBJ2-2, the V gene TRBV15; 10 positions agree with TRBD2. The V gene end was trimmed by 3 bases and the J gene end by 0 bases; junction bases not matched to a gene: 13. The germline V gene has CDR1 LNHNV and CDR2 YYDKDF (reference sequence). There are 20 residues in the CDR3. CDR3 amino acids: CATSSLNWTSGTTNTGELFF. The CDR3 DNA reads TGTGCCACCAGCAGTTTAAATTGGACTAGCGGAACGACGAACACCGGGGAGCTGTTTTTT.

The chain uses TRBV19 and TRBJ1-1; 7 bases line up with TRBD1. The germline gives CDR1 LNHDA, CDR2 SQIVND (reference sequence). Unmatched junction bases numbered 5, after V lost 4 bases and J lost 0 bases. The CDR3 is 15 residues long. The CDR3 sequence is CASSTQQGLNTEAFF. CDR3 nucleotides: TGTGCCAGTAGTACTCAACAGGGGCTGAACACTGAAGCTTTCTTT.

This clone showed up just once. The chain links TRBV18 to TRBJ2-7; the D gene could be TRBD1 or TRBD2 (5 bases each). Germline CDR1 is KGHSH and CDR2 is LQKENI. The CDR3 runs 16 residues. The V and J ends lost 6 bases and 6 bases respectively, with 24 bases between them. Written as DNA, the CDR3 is TGTGCCAGCTCCCCCCGTCCCGGGACGGACGGCGCCGAGCAGTACTTC. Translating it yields CASSPRPGTDGAEQYF.

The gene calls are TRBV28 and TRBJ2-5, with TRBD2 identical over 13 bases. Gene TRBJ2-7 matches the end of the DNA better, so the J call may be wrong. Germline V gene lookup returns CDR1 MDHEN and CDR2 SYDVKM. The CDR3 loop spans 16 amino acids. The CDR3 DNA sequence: TGTGCCAGCAGAAGCTCGGGACTAGCGGGATTCAACGAGCAGTACTTC. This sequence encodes CASRSSGLAGFNEQYF.

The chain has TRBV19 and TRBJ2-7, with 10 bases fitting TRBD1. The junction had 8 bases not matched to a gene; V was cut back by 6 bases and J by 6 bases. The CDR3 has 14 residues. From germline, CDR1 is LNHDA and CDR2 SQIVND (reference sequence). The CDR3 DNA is TGTGCCAGTAGGGGGACAGGGGCAATCGGCGAGCAGTACTTC. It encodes CASRGTGAIGEQYF.

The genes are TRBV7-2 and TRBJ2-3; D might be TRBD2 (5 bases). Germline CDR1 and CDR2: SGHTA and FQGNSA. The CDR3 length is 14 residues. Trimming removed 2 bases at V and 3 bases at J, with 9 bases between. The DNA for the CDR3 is TGTGCCAGCAGCTTACACTCGGGAACAGATACGCAGTATTTT. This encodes CASSLHSGTDTQYF.

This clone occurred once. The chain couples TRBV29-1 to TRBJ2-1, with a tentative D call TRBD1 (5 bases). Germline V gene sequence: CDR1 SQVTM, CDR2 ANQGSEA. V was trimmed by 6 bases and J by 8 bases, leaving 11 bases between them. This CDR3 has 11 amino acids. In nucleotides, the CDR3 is TGCAGCGTGAAGTCAGGGCATGAGCAGTTCTTC. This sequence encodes CSVKSGHEQFF.

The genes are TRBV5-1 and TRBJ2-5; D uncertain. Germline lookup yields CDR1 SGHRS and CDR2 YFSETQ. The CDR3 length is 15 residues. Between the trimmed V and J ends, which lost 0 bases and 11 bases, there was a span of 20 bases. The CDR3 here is CASSLGSPSLLEQYF. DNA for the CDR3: TGCGCCAGCAGCTTGGGGTCCCCAAGCCTGTTGGAGCAGTACTTC.

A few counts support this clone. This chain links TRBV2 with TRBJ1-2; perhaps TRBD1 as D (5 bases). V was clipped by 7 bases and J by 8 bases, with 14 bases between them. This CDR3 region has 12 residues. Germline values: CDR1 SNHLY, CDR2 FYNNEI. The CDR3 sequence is CASMGRGGGYTF. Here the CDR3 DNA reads TGTGCCAGCATGGGGAGGGGAGGGGGCTACACCTTC.

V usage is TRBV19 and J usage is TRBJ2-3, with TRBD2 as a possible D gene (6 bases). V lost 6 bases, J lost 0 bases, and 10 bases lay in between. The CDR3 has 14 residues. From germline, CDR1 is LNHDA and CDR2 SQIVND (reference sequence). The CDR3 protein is CASRRDFSTDTQYF. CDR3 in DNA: TGTGCCAGTAGAAGGGACTTTAGCACAGATACGCAGTATTTT. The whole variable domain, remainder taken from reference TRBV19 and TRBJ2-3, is DGGITQSPKYLFRKEGQNVTLSCEQNLNHDAMYWYRQDPGQGLRLIYYSQIVNDFQKGDIAEGYSVSREKKESFPLTVTSAQKNPTAFYLCASRRDFSTDTQYFGPGTRLTVL.

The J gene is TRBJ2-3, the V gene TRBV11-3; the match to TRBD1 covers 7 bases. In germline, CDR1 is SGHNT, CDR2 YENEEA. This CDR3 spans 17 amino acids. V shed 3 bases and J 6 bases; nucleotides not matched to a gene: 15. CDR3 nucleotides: TGTGCCAGCAGCTTTCACGTCCGTGGACAGGTAGCGGATACGCAGTATTTT. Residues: CASSFHVRGQVADTQYF.

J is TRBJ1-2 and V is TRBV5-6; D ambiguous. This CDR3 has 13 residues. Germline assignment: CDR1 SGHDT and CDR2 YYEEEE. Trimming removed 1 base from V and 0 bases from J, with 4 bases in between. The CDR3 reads CASSLTANYGYTF. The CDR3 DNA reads TGTGCCAGCAGCTTGACGGCTAACTATGGCTACACCTTC.

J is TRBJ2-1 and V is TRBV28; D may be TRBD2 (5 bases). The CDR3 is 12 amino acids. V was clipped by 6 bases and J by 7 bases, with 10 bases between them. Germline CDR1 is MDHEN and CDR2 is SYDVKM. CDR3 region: CASSRLANEQFF. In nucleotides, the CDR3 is TGTGCCAGCAGCCGCTTAGCGAATGAGCAGTTCTTC.